The 17 T cell receptor beta chains below come from one sample, sequenced in a study of blood T cell repertoires in COVID-19 (dated by TCRdb to 2018 to 2021). Library preparation was by the immunoSEQ multiplex PCR assay. TCRdb's version of the immuneACCESS table is confined to in-frame rearrangements and falls short of the full clone set. An unresolved V gene accounts for under half of the shortfall where checked; the remainder is of unknown origin. The sample records almost 55,000 clones, less than 85% of which are singletons. Of the sample, roughly 5% is held by the ten largest clones. Specimen: peripheral blood. These receptors all stem from a human donor in a cohort sampled during active COVID-19.

CDR3 coding DNA: TGTGCCAGCTCACTATACCCCGAACAGGGAAACACCATATATTTT. This encodes CASSLYPEQGNTIYF. V gene TRBV18 combines with J gene TRBJ1-3; D call uncertain. Germline V gene data show CDR1 as KGHSH and CDR2 as LQKENI. The CDR3 runs to 15 residues. With 4 bases removed from V and 4 bases from J, the gap between germline ends came to 14 bases.

The V call is TRBV28, the J call TRBJ1-2; 7 nucleotides agree with TRBD1. The germline V gene has CDR1 MDHEN and CDR2 SYDVKM. V lost 11 bases to trimming and J lost 6 bases; unmatched junction nucleotides: 12. The CDR3 has 13 residues. CDR3 sequence reads: CASDHRGRDGYTF. CDR3 DNA: TGTGCCTCAGACCACAGGGGACGAGATGGCTACACCTTC.

The chain recombines TRBV27 with TRBJ1-1; TRBD1 aligns across 9 bases. The CDR3 consists of 17 residues. Germline CDR1 is MNHEY and CDR2 is SMNVEV (reference sequence). With V trimmed by 4 bases and J by 0 bases, 9 bases remained unmatched. This chain's CDR3 is CASSYYRGPGMNTEAFF. CDR3 in DNA: TGTGCCAGCAGTTATTACAGGGGGCCGGGAATGAACACTGAAGCTTTCTTT.

This clone occurred a few times. This rearrangement joins TRBV3-1 (or the pseudogene TRBV3-2) to TRBJ2-1, with 8 bases lining up with TRBD2. From germline, CDR1 is LGHDT and CDR2 YNNKEL (reference sequence). Trimming took 5 bases from V and 7 from J; bases not matched to a gene: 7. CDR3 length: 14 residues. The DNA of the CDR3 is TGTGCCAGCAGCTCCGGGACTAGAGCTAATGAGCAGTTCTTC. Translation gives CASSSGTRANEQFF.

This clone was observed once. The chain combines TRBV6-5 with TRBJ1-4; 9 positions agree with TRBD1. The V and J ends lost 5 bases and 14 bases, in that order; junction bases with no gene match: 9. CDR3 size: 13 residues. The germline gives CDR1 MNHEY, CDR2 SVGAGI. For the CDR3, the DNA is TGTGCCAGCAGTCCGTGGGACAGGGATCACCTGTTTTTT. It codes for CASSPWDRDHLFF.

V is TRBV13 and J is TRBJ2-2; D is unresolved. Germline V gene lookup returns CDR1 PRHDT and CDR2 FYEKMQ (reference sequence). Trimming pared 7 bases from V and 5 bases from J, leaving 14 bases between. The CDR3 length is 14 residues. Written as DNA, the CDR3 is TGTGCCAGCACCTCCTCGCTACGGACCGGGGAGCTGTTTTTT. It translates to CASTSSLRTGELFF.

The rearrangement uses TRBV7-3 and TRBJ2-6; D unresolved. The CDR3 contains 15 residues. V lost 4 bases and J lost 2, with 9 bases in between. Germline V gene lookup returns CDR1 SGHTA and CDR2 FQGTGA. This chain's CDR3 is CASSSRRPGANVLTF. In DNA form, the CDR3 reads TGTGCCAGCAGCTCGCGGAGACCTGGGGCCAACGTCCTGACTTTC.

CDR3 coding DNA: TGTGCCAGCAGTCCCCGGACTAGCGGGGGTGGGAACACCGGGGAGCTGTTTTTT. It yields the protein CASSPRTSGGGNTGELFF. The rearrangement joins TRBV27 to TRBJ2-2; TRBD2 aligns across 13 bases. This CDR3 comprises 18 residues. J gave up 1 base and V 5 bases, and 7 bases lay outside the gene matches. Germline V CDR1 and CDR2: MNHEY, SMNVEV (reference sequence).

This chain joins TRBV5-1 and TRBJ1-4, with TRBD1 matching 8 bases. Germline V gives CDR1 SGHRS, CDR2 YFSETQ. V dropped 4 bases and J dropped 3; count of bases not matched to a gene: 11. This CDR3 has 17 residues. Here the CDR3 DNA reads TGCGCCAGCAGCCCCGGACAGGGCTTGGTAGCTAATGAAAAACTGTTTTTT. It codes for CASSPGQGLVANEKLFF. The full variable domain, completed using reference TRBV5-1 and TRBJ1-4, is KAGVTQTPRYLIKTRGQQVTLSCSPISGHRSVSWYQQTPGQGLQFLFEYFSETQRNKGNFPGRFSGRQFSNSRSEMNVSTLELGDSALYLCASSPGQGLVANEKLFFGSGTQLSVL.

The V gene is TRBV4-1, the J gene TRBJ2-4; tentative D call: TRBD2 (7 bases). V lost 0 bases and J lost 2, with 14 bases in between. Looked up from germline, CDR1 is MGHRA and CDR2 is YSYEKL. The CDR3 has 17 residues. CDR3 DNA: TGCGCCAGCAGCCAAGATTACGCGGGGGCCCCCAAAAACATTCAGTACTTC. The encoded protein is CASSQDYAGAPKNIQYF.

The J gene is TRBJ2-3, the V gene TRBV27, with D possibly being TRBD2 (5 bases). CDR3 size: 14 residues. The germline gives CDR1 MNHEY, CDR2 SMNVEV (reference sequence). Trimming left V 6 bases short and J 2 bases short, with 12 bases between. CDR3: CASRRVPPTDTQYF. The CDR3 DNA sequence: TGTGCCAGCAGGAGGGTGCCACCCACAGATACGCAGTATTTT.

The DNA for the CDR3 is TGTGCCAGCAGCTTGGAACTAGCGGGGGGCACAGATACGCAGTATTTT. Protein: CASSLELAGGTDTQYF. J is TRBJ2-3 and V is TRBV5-4, with 11 positions matching TRBD2. Trimming took 0 bases from V and 1 from J; bases not matched to a gene: 1. The CDR3 is 16 residues long. Germline values: CDR1 SGHNT, CDR2 YYREEE (reference sequence).

V is TRBV25-1 and J is TRBJ1-3; D remains ambiguous. Germline V CDR1 and CDR2: MGHDK, SYGVNS. V gave up 8 bases and J gave up 3 bases, with 14 bases separating them. The CDR3 consists of 14 residues. CDR3 region: CASSGRTRGNTIYF. DNA of the CDR3: TGTGCCAGCTCGGGGAGGACTCGTGGAAACACCATATATTTT.

The chain combines TRBV7-9 with TRBJ1-4; 7 nucleotides match TRBD1. Trimming took 5 bases from V and 5 from J; bases not matched to a gene: 5. The germline V gene has CDR1 SEHNR and CDR2 FQNEAQ (reference sequence). The CDR3 sequence is 14 residues long. The CDR3 DNA reads as TGTGCCAGCAGCACCCGACAGGGAAATGAAAAACTGTTTTTT. Amino acid sequence: CASSTRQGNEKLFF.

This clone has ten or more counts. The rearrangement joins TRBV14 to TRBJ1-1; weak D call: TRBD1 (5 bases). V lost 0 bases, J lost 3 bases, and 5 bases lay in between. The CDR3 sequence is 13 residues long. Germline-derived CDR1 and CDR2 are SGHDN and FVKESK. The CDR3 sequence is CASSQDRDTEAFF. CDR3 nucleotide sequence: TGTGCCAGCAGCCAAGACAGGGACACTGAAGCTTTCTTT.

The rearrangement joins TRBV6-5 to TRBJ1-1; 7 positions match TRBD1. The CDR3 contains 14 residues. Unmatched junction bases numbered 4, after V lost 6 bases and J lost 0 bases. Germline CDR1 MNHEY, CDR2 SVGAGI. As DNA, the CDR3 is TGTGCCAGCAGCCTACAGGGGATGAACACTGAAGCTTTCTTT. Encoded protein: CASSLQGMNTEAFF.

This clone is categorized as medium-sized. This chain links TRBV6-2 or TRBV6-3 with TRBJ2-2; D is perhaps TRBD2 (6 bases). V was cut by 4 bases and J by 5 bases, with 17 bases left in between. The germline CDR1 and CDR2 sequences are MNHEY and SVGEGT. The CDR3 is 16 residues long. CDR3 sequence reads: CASSSFGDGGTGELFF. The DNA of the CDR3 is TGTGCCAGCAGTTCCTTCGGAGACGGAGGGACCGGGGAGCTGTTTTTT.